This T cell receptor beta chain was retrieved from a study of blood T cell repertoires in COVID-19. Germline CDR1 is SGHRS and CDR2 is YFSETQ. Trimming removed 3 bases from V and 4 bases from J; junction bases left unmatched: 4. The CDR3 has 14 residues. Some clones are missing from TCRdb's copy, which holds only in-frame ones; the method was immunoSEQ multiplex PCR. The sample carries around 240,000 clones, 65% to 90% recorded once. This clone was seen just once. The TCR comes from a woman aged 40 to 49 who had recovered from COVID-19. Sequencing was performed on peripheral blood. The chain has TRBV5-1 and TRBJ1-1; 9 nucleotides align to TRBD1. DNA for the CDR3: TGCGCCAGCAGCTCCGGGACAGGGTTCACTGAAGCTTTCTTT. Amino acids: CASSSGTGFTEAFF.